This is a list of T cell receptor beta chains from one sample in a study of monozygotic twins with cystic fibrosis. Libraries were prepared by immunoSEQ multiplex PCR; TCRdb keeps only in-frame clonotypes and omits some of them. This table holds approximately 34,000 clones, approximately 80% found once. The material sequenced was blood. The receptors come from a girl aged 2 to 10 with cystic fibrosis. Each CDR3 is given with its conserved first and last residue. D genes are given only for firm matches. Clone sizes are given selectively: once, few, many, or a class where the clone is expanded.

d_call	v_call	j_call	clone_size	cdr3_nt	cdr3_aa
TRBD1	TRBV9	TRBJ1-2	-	TGTGCCAGCAGCGTAGGGAACAGGGGGGGAGCTCGGCATGGCTACACCTTC	CASSVGNRGGARHGYTF
TRBD2	TRBV6-5	TRBJ2-5	-	TGTGCCAGCAGTTACCTAGCGGGGGGCGAGACCCAGTACTTC	CASSYLAGGETQYF
-	TRBV4-1	TRBJ1-2	-	TGCGCCAGCAGCCAAGACGTCGCGGTCAACTATGGCTACACCTTC	CASSQDVAVNYGYTF
-	TRBV30	TRBJ1-2	-	TGTGCCTGGAACGCCGGCAATGCTCCATCTAATGGCTACACCTTC	CAWNAGNAPSNGYTF
-	TRBV19	TRBJ2-3	-	TGTGCCAGTAGTCCCGGGACCCGCTCTAGCACAGATACGCAGTATTTT	CASSPGTRSSTDTQYF
-	TRBV7-2	TRBJ2-2	-	TGTGCCAGCAGCTTGGACACGAACACCGGGGAGCTGTTTTTT	CASSLDTNTGELFF
TRBD1	TRBV15	TRBJ2-7	-	TGTGCCACCAGCAGAGATCCGGGACAGGGGGCGGGAAACGAGCAGTACTTC	CATSRDPGQGAGNEQYF
-	TRBV30	TRBJ1-4	-	TGTGCCTGGAGTGTTCCCGACAGGATTAATGAAAAACTGTTTTTT	CAWSVPDRINEKLFF
-	TRBV29-1	TRBJ1-2	-	TGCAGCGTTGATTCTGGGAGGGGTGGCTACACCTTC	CSVDSGRGGYTF
-	TRBV5-3	TRBJ2-3	-	TGTGCCATCTCAGGGGCTTGGGACACTGGCACAGATACGCAGTATTTT	CAISGAWDTGTDTQYF
-	TRBV10-3	TRBJ1-2	-	TGTGCCATCAGTGAAGGGCAGCTCTTCTATGGCTACACCTTC	CAISEGQLFYGYTF
TRBD1	TRBV19	TRBJ1-2	-	TGTGCCAGTAGTATACCCGGGACAGGCGGGTATGGCTACACCTTC	CASSIPGTGGYGYTF
-	TRBV7-9	TRBJ1-2	-	TGTGCCAGCAGCTTAGCCTGGACGGGCGATGGCTACACCTTC	CASSLAWTGDGYTF
-	TRBV30	TRBJ2-5	-	TGTGCCTGGGCCATTTCGGAGACCCAGTACTTC	CAWAISETQYF
-	TRBV5-6	TRBJ1-2	-	TGTGCCAGCAGCTTGAGTCAGGGTGGTGGCTACACCTTC	CASSLSQGGGYTF
TRBD2	TRBV18	TRBJ2-1	-	TGTGCCAGCTCACCGGGACTAGCGGGGGGTCGCAATGAGCAGTTCTTC	CASSPGLAGGRNEQFF
TRBD1	TRBV11-3	TRBJ2-7	-	TGTGCCAGCAGCGGACAGGTTCAAAGTGAGCAGTACTTC	CASSGQVQSEQYF
TRBD2	TRBV4-1	TRBJ2-1	-	TGCGCCAGCAGCCCCCTAGCGGGGGTCTACAATGAGCAGTTCTTC	CASSPLAGVYNEQFF
-	TRBV5-1	TRBJ2-7	-	TGCGCCAGCAGCACAGGCCCGTCCTACGAGCAGTACTTC	CASSTGPSYEQYF
-	TRBV13	TRBJ2-7	-	TGTGCCAGCAGCCTCCCGGCCACCTACGAGCAGTACTTC	CASSLPATYEQYF
-	TRBV7-9	TRBJ1-2	-	TGTGCCAGCAGCGGTGGGACGGAGAACTATGGCTACACCTTC	CASSGGTENYGYTF
TRBD2	TRBV4-3	TRBJ2-4	-	TGCGCCAGCAGCCCCGGGACTAGCGGAGGAAACATTCAGTACTTC	CASSPGTSGGNIQYF
TRBD1	TRBV7-8	TRBJ1-4	-	TGTGCCAGCAGCTTAGAGGGACAGGCCTCAACTAATGAAAAACTGTTTTTT	CASSLEGQASTNEKLFF
-	TRBV7-8	TRBJ2-1	-	TGTGCCAGCAGCTTACCCCGGGACTCCCAGAAATACAATGAGCAGTTCTTC	CASSLPRDSQKYNEQFF
-	TRBV5-1	TRBJ2-5	-	TGCGCCAGCAGCTTGGGGCTAGCAGGGGAGACCCAGTACTTC	CASSLGLAGETQYF
-	TRBV29-1	TRBJ2-7	-	TGCAGCTTCACAGGGATTTCCTACGAGCAGTACTTC	CSFTGISYEQYF
-	TRBV6-5	TRBJ1-5	-	TGTGCCAGCAGTTCCTCGACCTACAGGGGCAATCAGCCCCAGCATTTT	CASSSSTYRGNQPQHF
-	TRBV18	TRBJ2-5	-	TGTGCCAGCTCACCGCGTCAAGAGACCCAGTACTTC	CASSPRQETQYF
-	TRBV9	TRBJ2-5	-	TGTGCCAGCAGCGCCGGACAGTACCAAGAGACCCAGTACTTC	CASSAGQYQETQYF
TRBD1	TRBV30	TRBJ1-6	-	TGTGCCTGGAGTGTGGGACAGGGTCATTCACCCCTCCACTTT	CAWSVGQGHSPLHF
-	TRBV4-1	TRBJ2-7	-	TGCGCCAGCAGCCAAGTGGCCCTGGGGGCCTACGAGCAGTACTTC	CASSQVALGAYEQYF
-	TRBV15	TRBJ1-5	-	TGTGCCACCAGCAGAGAACCGTCGGGGAGAATATGGCCCCAGCATTTT	CATSREPSGRIWPQHF
-	TRBV7-9	TRBJ1-1	-	TGTGCCAGCAGCTTCGGATCCATTGCGAACACTGAAGCTTTCTTT	CASSFGSIANTEAFF
-	TRBV5-5	TRBJ1-1	few	TGTGCCAGCAGCTTGGTTGGGGGCTTGAACACTGAAGCTTTCTTT	CASSLVGGLNTEAFF
-	TRBV7-2	TRBJ1-2	-	TGTGCCAGCAGCCAAACCCCGGGGCCCTATGGCTACACCTTC	CASSQTPGPYGYTF
-	TRBV9	TRBJ1-3	-	TGTGCCAGCAGCGCCGGGTACTCTGGAAACACCATATATTTT	CASSAGYSGNTIYF
-	TRBV13	TRBJ2-1	-	TGTGCCAGCAGCTCCAGGGTTGATGAGCAGTTCTTC	CASSSRVDEQFF
TRBD2	TRBV10-3	TRBJ2-5	-	TGTGCCATCAGTGATCGACTAGCGGGGGGGCACGAGACCCAGTACTTC	CAISDRLAGGHETQYF
-	TRBV2	TRBJ2-5	-	TGTGCCAGTCCTAGGGGGGGACAAGAGACCCAGTACTTC	CASPRGGQETQYF
-	TRBV27	TRBJ2-2	once	TGTGCCAGCAGTTTCGTCAGCTCCGCGAGGGGCGGGGAGCTGTTTTTT	CASSFVSSARGGELFF
TRBD2	TRBV15	TRBJ2-3	-	TGTGCCACCAGCCCCGCCAGGCTAGCGGGGGTAACAGATACGCAGTATTTT	CATSPARLAGVTDTQYF
-	TRBV7-2	TRBJ1-2	-	TGTGCCAGCAGCTTAGTCCTCGGGGCCGTTAGCTATGGCTACACCTTC	CASSLVLGAVSYGYTF
-	TRBV9	TRBJ1-5	-	TGTGCCAGCAGCCCATCAGGGAAGTTGGGTCAGCCCCAGCATTTT	CASSPSGKLGQPQHF